The clone carrying this T cell receptor (beta chain) was seen a handful of times. Source study methods: Quantification of nucleated cells was approximated via reference gene primer amplification. Clones were read by immunoSEQ multiplex PCR, and TCRdb kept only the in-frame ones, dropping some. Clone size and V and J calls were adopted from that table, with D and trimming inferred from the DNA. The top ten clones hold less than 5% of a sample with about 100,000 clones, about four fifths of them seen once. These data come from a study of blood T cell repertoires in COVID-19. V lost 1 base and J 6 bases, leaving 7 bases between the germline ends. The CDR3 totals 14 residues. In germline, CDR1 is MNHNS, CDR2 SASEGT.

This clonotype originated in a woman in her 70s with acute or convalescent COVID-19. The chain recombines TRBV6-1 with TRBJ1-6, with D tentatively TRBD1 (5 bases). Sequencing used peripheral blood. The CDR3 sequence: CASSEGGGNSPLHF. The DNA of the CDR3 is TGTGCCAGCAGTGAAGGGGGGGGTAATTCACCCCTCCACTTT.